This is a list of T cell receptor beta chains from one sample in a study of T cells in Graves' hyperthyroidism and ophthalmopathy. TCRdb re-derived calls from the multiplex PCR reads in MiXCR, one entry per CDR3 protein. The sample yields 220,000 or so distinct CDR3 sequences, around 15% seen once. Material for sequencing was blood. The receptors stem from a woman aged 18-35 years with Graves' ophthalmopathy. Both conserved end residues are part of each CDR3. D genes are given only for firm matches. The size field is filled for only some rows; it gives once, few, many or a size class.

clone_size d_call j_call cdr3_length v_call cdr3_nt cdr3_aa
NA NA TRBJ1-2 15 TRBV7-9 TGTGCCAGCAGCTTAGTTTCTTCAGGCCTGGGCGGCTACACCTTC CASSLVSSGLGGYTF
many TRBD1 TRBJ2-7 13 TRBV27 TGTGCCAGCGGGACAGGGGGTTCCTACGAGCAGTACTTC CASGTGGSYEQYF
few NA TRBJ2-7 14 TRBV14 TGTGCCAGCAGCCCTCCGGGACTCCTATACGAGCAGTACTTC CASSPPGLLYEQYF
many TRBD2 TRBJ2-2 15 TRBV12-3/TRBV12-4 TGTGCCAGCAGTTTAGGGGGGGGACTCGGCGGGGAGCTGTTTTTT CASSLGGGLGGELFF
NA TRBD1 TRBJ2-3 16 TRBV7-3 TGTGCCAGCAGCTCCCAGGGGGCGAGGGGGACAGATACGCAGTATTTT CASSSQGARGTDTQYF
many NA TRBJ2-5 15 TRBV5-1 TGCGCCAGCAGCTTGGTGTGGGGGCACCAAGAGACCCAGTACTTC CASSLVWGHQETQYF
many TRBD2 TRBJ2-3 15 TRBV5-1 TGCGCCAGCAGCTGGACTAGCGGGAGGTTAGATACGCAGTATTTT CASSWTSGRLDTQYF
NA TRBD1 TRBJ2-7 14 TRBV7-8 TGTGCCAGCAGCTCTCAGGGACAGGGCTACGAGCAGTACTTC CASSSQGQGYEQYF
many TRBD1 TRBJ2-1 15 TRBV20-1 TGCAGTGCTAGGGTCCCCGGGACAGCTAACAATGAGCAGTTCTTC CSARVPGTANNEQFF
NA NA TRBJ2-5 17 TRBV11-2 TGTGCCAGCAGCGTAGATGTGAATGGGGGGGGCTTAGAGACCCAGTACTTC CASSVDVNGGGLETQYF
many TRBD1 TRBJ1-1 14 TRBV28 TGTGCCAGCAGTTATACAGGGGGCAACACTGAAGCTTTCTTT CASSYTGGNTEAFF
many NA TRBJ2-3 14 TRBV5-5 TGTGCCAGCAGCTACTACCGAGCAACAGATACGCAGTATTTT CASSYYRATDTQYF
many NA TRBJ1-1 14 TRBV20-1 TGCAGTGCTCACCCTCGGGACCAAGGGACTGAAGCTTTCTTT CSAHPRDQGTEAFF
few NA TRBJ2-5 14 TRBV20-1 TGCAGTGCTAGGGACAGTATATATCAAGAGACCCAGTACTTC CSARDSIYQETQYF
many NA TRBJ1-1 14 TRBV20-1 TGCAGTGCCATTCGGGACACAATGAACACTGAAGCTTTCTTT CSAIRDTMNTEAFF
many TRBD1 TRBJ2-7 14 TRBV28 TGTGCCAGCATTCAAATGGGACAGTCCTACGAGCAGTACTTC CASIQMGQSYEQYF
many NA TRBJ1-1 14 TRBV28 TGTGCCAGCAGGTACTTAGACAGTCCTTCTGAAGCTTTCTTT CASRYLDSPSEAFF
many TRBD2 TRBJ2-5 17 TRBV20-1 TGCAGTGCTAGAGATCGCGAGCGGGGGTCTATCCGAGAGACCCAGTACTTC CSARDRERGSIRETQYF
many TRBD1 TRBJ1-4 13 TRBV2 TGTGCCAGCAGGGCGGACAGGGACGAAAAACTGTTTTTT CASRADRDEKLFF
many NA TRBJ2-2 14 TRBV29-1 TGCAGCGTTATCCAGTTCGCGAACACCGGGGAGCTGTTTTTT CSVIQFANTGELFF
many NA TRBJ2-3 16 TRBV28 TGTGCCAGCAGTCGAATTGGGGGGGCCCCCACAAATACGCAGTATTTT CASSRIGGAPTNTQYF
many NA TRBJ2-2 13 TRBV24-1 TGTGCCACCAGTGATGTTAGCGCCGGGGAGCTGTTTTTT CATSDVSAGELFF
many TRBD2 TRBJ2-1 15 TRBV20-1 TGCAGTGCTCCGGCCGGACTAGCCGCATACAATGAGCAGTTCTTC CSAPAGLAAYNEQFF
many NA TRBJ2-5 15 TRBV3-1 TGTGCCAGCAGCCAAGATTCACTGGCTGTTGAGACCCAGTACTTC CASSQDSLAVETQYF
many NA TRBJ2-6 17 TRBV3-1 TGTGCCAGCAGCCAAGCCTACAGGGACCCTGGGGCCAACGTCCTGACTTTC CASSQAYRDPGANVLTF
many TRBD1 TRBJ2-3 18 TRBV19 TGTGCCAGTAGTATTGGACAGGGTGGTTGGGTCAGCACAGATACGCAGTATTTT CASSIGQGGWVSTDTQYF
many NA TRBJ1-2 14 TRBV5-1 TGCGCCAGCAGCTTGGGAGGGGAAAACTATGGCTACACCTTC CASSLGGENYGYTF
NA NA TRBJ2-7 15 TRBV5-1 TGCGCCAGCAGCTTGGAACCTCACAATACCTACGAGCAGTACTTC CASSLEPHNTYEQYF
many TRBD2 TRBJ2-3 15 TRBV24-1 TGTGCCACCAGGGGGAGGGGCGAGAACACAGATACGCAGTATTTT CATRGRGENTDTQYF
once TRBD1 TRBJ2-3 17 TRBV11-2 TGTGCCAGCAGCTCCGAGGGGGCAGGGGGCTTAACAGATACGCAGTATTTT CASSSEGAGGLTDTQYF
many NA TRBJ1-1 14 TRBV2 TGTGCCAGCAGTGAAACGGCGCCGAACACTGAAGCTTTCTTT CASSETAPNTEAFF
NA NA TRBJ1-4 11 TRBV29-1 TGCAGCGTTGGCAGGGATGAAAAACTGTTTTTT CSVGRDEKLFF
NA TRBD1 TRBJ1-5 14 TRBV12-3/TRBV12-4 TGTGCCAGCAGGACCGACAGGGACAGTCAGCCCCAGCATTTT CASRTDRDSQPQHF
many TRBD1 TRBJ1-1 15 TRBV24-1 TGTGCCACCAGTGATACCCGGACAGGGAACACTGAAGCTTTCTTT CATSDTRTGNTEAFF
many NA TRBJ1-2 15 TRBV5-1 TGCGCCAGCAGCTCGACCGGGGAGGGGATATATGGCTACACCTTC CASSSTGEGIYGYTF
NA TRBD2 TRBJ2-7 15 TRBV3-1 TGTGCCAGCAGCCGGAGCGGGGGGGCGGGCCACGAGCAGTACTTC CASSRSGGAGHEQYF
many TRBD2 TRBJ2-3 15 TRBV10-3 TGTGCCATCAGCGCGGGACTAGCTTTAACAGATACGCAGTATTTT CAISAGLALTDTQYF
many NA TRBJ1-1 15 TRBV2 TGTGCCAGCAGCCTCTTCGGGGGCAGGAACACTGAAGCTTTCTTT CASSLFGGRNTEAFF
NA TRBD2 TRBJ2-3 16 TRBV28 TGTGCCAGCAGTTTAGGTAGCGGGGGATTTACAGATACGCAGTATTTT CASSLGSGGFTDTQYF
NA NA TRBJ1-2 14 TRBV3-1 TGTGCCAGCAGCCTGGTTGGGGCCAGGGATGGCTACACCTTC CASSLVGARDGYTF
many NA TRBJ1-1 14 TRBV6-1 TGTGCCAGCAGCCCCATCGGGGAGGACACTGAAGCTTTCTTT CASSPIGEDTEAFF
many TRBD1 TRBJ1-1 15 TRBV7-8 TGTGCCAGCAGCTTGGGGACAGGGTTGAACACTGAAGCTTTCTTT CASSLGTGLNTEAFF
few TRBD2 TRBJ2-3 20 TRBV4-1 TGCGCCAGCAGCCGCGAGGGGGGACTAGCGGGGGGGCCGAACACAGATACGCAGTATTTT CASSREGGLAGGPNTDTQYF
few NA TRBJ2-4 13 TRBV11-2 TGCGCCAGCAGCCCCCGGGCGGGGAACAATCAGTACTTC CASSPRAGNNQYF
many TRBD2 TRBJ2-2 13 TRBV29-1 TGCAGCGTTCTAGCGGCGAACACCGGGGAGCTGTTTTTT CSVLAANTGELFF
many NA TRBJ2-7 12 TRBV20-1 TGCAGTGCTAGAGACAGGGAGAACGAGCAGTACTTC CSARDRENEQYF
NA NA TRBJ2-1 13 TRBV4-3 TGCGCCAGCAGCCAAGAACTGGGAAATGAGCAGTTCTTC CASSQELGNEQFF
many NA TRBJ2-7 13 TRBV10-3 TGTGCCATCAGTGAAGGGGCCACCTACGAGCAGTACTTC CAISEGATYEQYF
many TRBD1 TRBJ2-3 20 TRBV28 TGTGCCAGCAGTTTACAGACGGACAGGGGGCGCTATCTAAGCACAGATACGCAGTATTTT CASSLQTDRGRYLSTDTQYF
many TRBD2 TRBJ2-1 19 TRBV10-3 TGTGCCATCAGTGAGTCGTCCCCTAGCGGGGGGGCACCCTACAATGAGCAGTTCTTC CAISESSPSGGAPYNEQFF
many NA TRBJ1-1 13 TRBV6-2/TRBV6-3 TGTGCCTCAACCCTTCTGGGAACATCTGAAGCTTTCTTT CASTLLGTSEAFF
many NA TRBJ1-6 13 TRBV7-9 TGTGCCAGCAGCCCGGACATGAATTCACCCCTCCACTTT CASSPDMNSPLHF
many TRBD1 TRBJ1-6 15 TRBV20-1 TGCAGTGCTGAGGACAGGGGATCCTATAATTCACCCCTCCACTTT CSAEDRGSYNSPLHF
many NA TRBJ2-7 13 TRBV27 TGTGCCAGCAGTTCCGGGGTAAGCTACGAGCAGTACTTC CASSSGVSYEQYF
few TRBD2 TRBJ2-5 12 TRBV19 TGTGCCAGCAGCGGGACTAGTCTGTCCCAGTACTTC CASSGTSLSQYF
many NA TRBJ2-3 17 TRBV28 TGTGCCAGCAGATCGACCGTCGGACGTCAGATCACAGATACGCAGTATTTT CASRSTVGRQITDTQYF
NA NA TRBJ1-2 11 TRBV28 TGTGCCAGCAGGATAGGACACCGCTACACCTTC CASRIGHRYTF
many TRBD1 TRBJ2-5 15 TRBV11-2 TGTGCCAGCAGCTTCGGGACAGGGTACCAAGAGACCCAGTACTTC CASSFGTGYQETQYF
many NA TRBJ2-3 13 TRBV10-2 TGCGCCAGCAGAACAGGTGGGACAGATACGCAGTATTTT CASRTGGTDTQYF
NA NA TRBJ2-2 14 TRBV12-3/TRBV12-4 TGTGCCAGCAGTTTGTTACTAGACACCGGGGAGCTGTTTTTT CASSLLLDTGELFF